These T cell receptor beta chains were read from a single sample in a study of T cells in Graves' hyperthyroidism and ophthalmopathy. A single record per CDR3 protein comes from TCRdb applying MiXCR to the multiplex PCR reads. The sample has around 430,000 distinct CDR3 sequences, approximately 15% seen once. The sample comprised blood. Receptor source: a woman aged 25 to 39 with Graves' hyperthyroidism. CDR3s include the opening cysteine and the closing phenylalanine or tryptophan.

j_call v_call cdr3_aa
TRBJ2-1 TRBV2 CASAGQGSYNEQFF
TRBJ2-1 TRBV24-1 CATSAPRGGRANEQFF
TRBJ2-5 TRBV10-1 CASSESVAGGHGAETQYF
TRBJ2-3 TRBV14 CASSQQPSGADTQYF
TRBJ2-3 TRBV2 CASKGQGGADTQYF
TRBJ2-7 TRBV20-1 CSAISFQHKTYEQYF
TRBJ2-3 TRBV7-9 CASTLEGTTDTQYF
TRBJ1-1 TRBV28 CASSSPGRVAEAFF
TRBJ2-3 TRBV7-2 CASSLVTMADTQYF
TRBJ2-3 TRBV4-1 CASSPTGTGGTDTQYF
TRBJ2-5 TRBV29-1 CSVDWGAETQYF
TRBJ1-1 TRBV19 CASSSRGEMNTEAFF
TRBJ2-7 TRBV3-1 CASSQTSGRYEQYF
TRBJ1-4 TRBV5-1 CASSPWDGSNEKLFF
TRBJ2-4 TRBV2 CASASGSPGVPGNIQYF
TRBJ2-3 TRBV12-3/TRBV12-4 CASSLRLAETSSTDTQYF
TRBJ2-5 TRBV13 CASSPDGQETQYF
TRBJ2-3 TRBV6-9 CASSYNGGTDTQYF
TRBJ2-1 TRBV7-9 CASINPGGQGHYNEQFF
TRBJ2-7 TRBV3-1 CASRGTSVSEQYF
TRBJ2-3 TRBV20-1 CSATGAPGTDTQYF
TRBJ1-5 TRBV2 CASSGDSNQPQHF
TRBJ2-7 TRBV28 CASRPPGASYEQYF
TRBJ2-1 TRBV9 CASSTGPGQSNEQFF
TRBJ1-1 TRBV29-1 CSVDPNRDAEAFF
TRBJ2-1 TRBV28 CASSLTAPGVQFF
TRBJ1-2 TRBV7-2 CASSSQGHAGYGYTF
TRBJ2-7 TRBV20-1 CSALTSSGSGNSYEQYF
TRBJ2-2 TRBV9 CASSVVGSGTHPGELFF
TRBJ2-5 TRBV6-1 CASSEGARETQYF
TRBJ2-3 TRBV28 CASSVRAGGDTDTQYF
TRBJ2-7 TRBV2 CASTGGERYEQYF
TRBJ1-6 TRBV25-1 CASSEQGRSPLHF
TRBJ2-5 TRBV12-3/TRBV12-4 CASSFRAGQETQYF
TRBJ1-2 TRBV28 CASSSGSNYGYTF
TRBJ2-7 TRBV28 CASTLPPYEQYF
TRBJ2-2 TRBV10-2 CASSQTGGDGELFF
TRBJ1-6 TRBV19 CASRRQAGDGSPLHF
TRBJ2-7 TRBV3-1 CASSQGAITYEQYF
TRBJ2-3 TRBV24-1 CATSDPSGTDTQYF
TRBJ1-1 TRBV7-9 CASSLGWADGGTEAFF
TRBJ1-5 TRBV6-2/TRBV6-3 CASSYRARGNQPQHF
TRBJ2-7 TRBV9 CASSVEDRETYEQYF
TRBJ2-3 TRBV30 CAWSGDLPDTQYF
TRBJ2-2 TRBV7-3 CASSETSGKTGELFF
TRBJ1-5 TRBV20-1 CSARAGGPNQPQHF
TRBJ2-1 TRBV2 CASSALNEQFF
TRBJ2-3 TRBV20-1 CSAHPRAGSSALADTQYF
TRBJ2-5 TRBV7-9 CASSDTGEGQETQYF
TRBJ2-2 TRBV5-1 CASSQGTGGTGELFF
TRBJ2-1 TRBV20-1 CSARGRGDEQFF
TRBJ1-5 TRBV19 CASSSYGGHQPQHF
TRBJ2-3 TRBV7-2 CASRWTTSTDTQYF
TRBJ2-1 TRBV30 CAWSPTGLAGVNEQFF
TRBJ2-5 TRBV11-2 CASSLDHTSGQETQYF
TRBJ2-1 TRBV12-5 CASALARNEQFF
TRBJ2-1 TRBV20-1 CSATQGAGVGNEQFF
TRBJ2-7 TRBV20-1 CSALAGGLIYEQYF